This TCR beta chain comes out of a study of PD-1 blockade in classical Hodgkin lymphoma. Data came from immunoSEQ multiplex PCR; TCRdb stores just in-frame clones and leaves some out. The data contain approximately 19,000 clones, roughly 77% of them singletons. This clone was counted between two and nine times. Germline loops: CDR1 LNHDA, CDR2 SQIVND (reference sequence). The ends were cut back, 1 base at V and 9 bases at J, with 15 bases in the middle. The CDR3 consists of 14 residues. Time point defined: cycle 4 day 1 (C4D1), after 5 to 7 weeks of nivolumab. Every patient experienced relapse after autologous stem cell transplantation, and brentuximab vedotin exposure varied.

The chain couples TRBV19 to TRBJ2-5; D possibly matches TRBD1 or TRBD2 (5 bases each). The material was peripheral blood mononuclear cells (PBMCs), obtained before the fourth cycle of nivolumab. This receptor was obtained from a human donor with classical Hodgkin lymphoma. CDR3 protein: CASSIGTRAEAQYF. In nucleotides, the CDR3 is TGTGCCAGTAGTATAGGGACAAGGGCGGAGGCCCAGTACTTC.